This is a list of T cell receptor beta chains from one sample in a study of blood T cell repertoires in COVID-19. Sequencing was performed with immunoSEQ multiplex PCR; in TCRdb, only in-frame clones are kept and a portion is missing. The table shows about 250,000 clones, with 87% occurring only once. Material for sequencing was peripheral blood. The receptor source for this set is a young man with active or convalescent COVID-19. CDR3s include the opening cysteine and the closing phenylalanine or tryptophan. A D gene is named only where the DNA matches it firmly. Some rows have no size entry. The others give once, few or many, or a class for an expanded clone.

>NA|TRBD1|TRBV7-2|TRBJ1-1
CASSTRTGLNTEAFF
TGTGCCAGCAGCACCCGGACAGGTCTGAACACTGAAGCTTTCTTT
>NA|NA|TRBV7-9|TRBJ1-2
CASSLRQTPANYGYTF
TGTGCCAGCAGCTTACGACAGACACCAGCTAACTATGGCTACACCTTC
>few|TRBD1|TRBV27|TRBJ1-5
CASRIGTGGQPQHF
TGTGCCAGCAGGATAGGGACAGGGGGGCAGCCCCAGCATTTT
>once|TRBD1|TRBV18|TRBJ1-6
CASSPGQHNSPLHF
TGTGCCAGCTCACCGGGACAGCACAATTCACCCCTCCACTTT
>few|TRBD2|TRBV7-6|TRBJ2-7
CASSLFSGATYEQYF
TGTGCCAGCAGCTTGTTTAGCGGGGCGACCTACGAGCAGTACTTC
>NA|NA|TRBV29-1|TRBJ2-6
CSDWGGPSSFDSGANVLTF
TGCAGCGACTGGGGGGGGCCAAGTTCCTTCGACTCTGGGGCCAACGTCCTGACTTTC
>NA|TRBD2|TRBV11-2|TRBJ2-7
CASSLDLRASGLRYEQYF
TGTGCCAGCAGCTTAGATCTCAGGGCTAGCGGGTTAAGATACGAGCAGTACTTC
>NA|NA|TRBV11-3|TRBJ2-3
CASSLEAGDTQYF
TGTGCCAGCAGCTTAGAGGCGGGAGATACGCAGTATTTT
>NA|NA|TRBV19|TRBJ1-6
CAGPGFVQIGSPLHF
TGTGCCGGCCCCGGGTTTGTTCAAATTGGTTCACCCCTCCACTTT
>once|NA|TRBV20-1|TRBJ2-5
CSASFSGGIQETQYF
TGCAGTGCTAGTTTTAGCGGAGGGATCCAAGAGACCCAGTACTTC
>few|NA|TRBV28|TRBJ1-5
CATRSTGGFGPQHF
TGTGCCACCCGTTCGACAGGTGGATTCGGGCCCCAGCATTTT
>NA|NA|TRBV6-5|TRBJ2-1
CASIGGGSEQFF
TGTGCCAGCATTGGGGGGGGCAGTGAGCAGTTCTTC
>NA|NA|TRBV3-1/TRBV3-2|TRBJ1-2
CASSQDLRVEGYTF
TGTGCCAGCAGCCAAGATCTCAGGGTGGAGGGCTACACCTTC
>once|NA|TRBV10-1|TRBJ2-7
CASSESGRRTDLFGRYEQYF
TGCGCCAGCAGTGAGTCGGGTAGAAGGACAGACCTCTTCGGGCGGTACGAGCAGTACTTC